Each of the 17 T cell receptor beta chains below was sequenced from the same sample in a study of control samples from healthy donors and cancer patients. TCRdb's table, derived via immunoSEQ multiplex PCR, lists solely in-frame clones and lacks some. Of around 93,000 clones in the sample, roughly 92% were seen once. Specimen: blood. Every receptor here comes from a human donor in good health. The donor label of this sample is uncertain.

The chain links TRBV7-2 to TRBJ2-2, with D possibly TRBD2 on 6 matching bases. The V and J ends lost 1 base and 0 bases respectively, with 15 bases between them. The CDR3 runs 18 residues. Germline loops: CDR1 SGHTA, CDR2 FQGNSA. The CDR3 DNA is TGTGCCAGCAGCTTAGAAGGACTACATGCTGCGAACACCGGGGAGCTGTTTTTT. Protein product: CASSLEGLHAANTGELFF.

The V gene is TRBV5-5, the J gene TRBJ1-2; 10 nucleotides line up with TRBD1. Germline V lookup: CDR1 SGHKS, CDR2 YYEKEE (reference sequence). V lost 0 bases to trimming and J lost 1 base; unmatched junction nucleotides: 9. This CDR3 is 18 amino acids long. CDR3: CASSLALGGQGINYGYTF. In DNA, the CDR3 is TGTGCCAGCAGCTTGGCCTTGGGGGGACAGGGGATTAACTATGGCTACACCTTC.

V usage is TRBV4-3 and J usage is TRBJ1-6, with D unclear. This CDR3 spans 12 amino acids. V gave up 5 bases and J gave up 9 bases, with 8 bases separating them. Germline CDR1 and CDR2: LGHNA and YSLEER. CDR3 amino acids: CASSTSSSPLHF. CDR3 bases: TGCGCCAGCAGCACCTCTAGTTCACCCCTCCACTTT.

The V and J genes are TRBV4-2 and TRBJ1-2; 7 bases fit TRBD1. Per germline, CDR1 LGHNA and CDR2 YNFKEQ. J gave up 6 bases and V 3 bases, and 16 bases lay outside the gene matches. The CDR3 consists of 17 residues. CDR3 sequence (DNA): TGTGCCAGCAGCCATAATTCTGCCTTGGGACAGCCGAATGGCTACACCTTC. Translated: CASSHNSALGQPNGYTF.

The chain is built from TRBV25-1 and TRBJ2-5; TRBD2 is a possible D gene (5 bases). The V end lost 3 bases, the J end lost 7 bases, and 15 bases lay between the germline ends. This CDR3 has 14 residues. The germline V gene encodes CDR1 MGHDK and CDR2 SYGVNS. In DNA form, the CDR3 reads TGTGCCAGCAGTGAGGGGTCAATTCGGGGGACCCAGTACTTC. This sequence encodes CASSEGSIRGTQYF.

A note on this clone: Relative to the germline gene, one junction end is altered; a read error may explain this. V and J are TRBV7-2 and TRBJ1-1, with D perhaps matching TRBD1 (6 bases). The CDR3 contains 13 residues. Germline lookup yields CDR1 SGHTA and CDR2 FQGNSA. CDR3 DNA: TGTGCCAGCAGCTTTACAGGGAACTCTGAAGCTTTCTTT. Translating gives CASSFTGNSEAFF.

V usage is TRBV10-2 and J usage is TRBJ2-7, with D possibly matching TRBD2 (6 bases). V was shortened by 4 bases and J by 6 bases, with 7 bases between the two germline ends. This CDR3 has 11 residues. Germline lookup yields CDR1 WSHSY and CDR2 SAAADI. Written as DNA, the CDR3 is TGCGCCAGCAGTGTGGGAGGCGAGCAGTACTTC. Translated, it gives CASSVGGEQYF.

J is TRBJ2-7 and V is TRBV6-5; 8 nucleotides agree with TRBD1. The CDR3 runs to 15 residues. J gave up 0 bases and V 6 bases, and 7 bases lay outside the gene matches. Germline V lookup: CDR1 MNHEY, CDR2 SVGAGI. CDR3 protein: CASRIGQGVSYEQYV. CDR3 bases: TGTGCCAGCAGAATCGGACAGGGAGTCTCCTACGAGCAGTACGTC.

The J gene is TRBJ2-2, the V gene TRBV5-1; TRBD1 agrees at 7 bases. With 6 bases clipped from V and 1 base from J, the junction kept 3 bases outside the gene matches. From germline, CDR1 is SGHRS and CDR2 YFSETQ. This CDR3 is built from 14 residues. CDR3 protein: CASKAGGNTGELFF. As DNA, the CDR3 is TGCGCCAGCAAAGCAGGGGGGAACACCGGGGAGCTGTTTTTT.

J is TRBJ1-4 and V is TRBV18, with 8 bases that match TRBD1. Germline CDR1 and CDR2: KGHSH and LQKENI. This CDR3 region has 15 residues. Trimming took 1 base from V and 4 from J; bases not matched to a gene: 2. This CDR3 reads CASSPHDRGNEKLFF. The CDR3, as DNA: TGTGCCAGCTCACCACATGACAGGGGTAATGAAAAACTGTTTTTT.

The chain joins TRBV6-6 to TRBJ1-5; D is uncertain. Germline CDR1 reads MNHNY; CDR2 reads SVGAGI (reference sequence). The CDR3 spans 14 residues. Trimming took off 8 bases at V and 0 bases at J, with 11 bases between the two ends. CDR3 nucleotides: TGTGCCAGCCTAAGGGCAGCTAGCAATCAGCCCCAGCATTTT. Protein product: CASLRAASNQPQHF.

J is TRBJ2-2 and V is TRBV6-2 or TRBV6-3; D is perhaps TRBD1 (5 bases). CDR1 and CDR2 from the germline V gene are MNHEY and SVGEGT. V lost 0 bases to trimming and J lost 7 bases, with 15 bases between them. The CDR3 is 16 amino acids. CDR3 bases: TGTGCCAGCAGTTACTCTCCCCCTGACAGTCTCGGGGAGCTGTTTTTT. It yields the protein CASSYSPPDSLGELFF.

CDR3 amino acids: CASSQEESGVYNEQFF. CDR3 sequence (DNA): TGTGCCAGCAGCCAAGAGGAGAGCGGGGTCTACAATGAGCAGTTCTTC. The V gene is TRBV4-2, the J gene TRBJ2-1; 7 bases fit TRBD2. V gave up 0 bases and J gave up 3 bases; unmatched junction bases: 5. The CDR3 extends over 16 amino acids. Germline CDR1 reads LGHNA; CDR2 reads YNFKEQ.

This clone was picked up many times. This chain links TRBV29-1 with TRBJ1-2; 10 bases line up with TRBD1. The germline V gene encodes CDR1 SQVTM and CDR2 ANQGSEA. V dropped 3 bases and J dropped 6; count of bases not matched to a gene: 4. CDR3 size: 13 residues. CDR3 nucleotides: TGCAGCGTTGACCCGGGACAGGGGCATGGCTACACCTTC. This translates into CSVDPGQGHGYTF.

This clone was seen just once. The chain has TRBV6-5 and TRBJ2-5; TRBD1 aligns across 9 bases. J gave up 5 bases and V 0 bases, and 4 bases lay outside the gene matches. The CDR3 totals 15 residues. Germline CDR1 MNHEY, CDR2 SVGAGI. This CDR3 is CASSYSGQGRETQYF. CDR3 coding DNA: TGTGCCAGCAGTTACTCGGGACAGGGAAGGGAGACCCAGTACTTC.

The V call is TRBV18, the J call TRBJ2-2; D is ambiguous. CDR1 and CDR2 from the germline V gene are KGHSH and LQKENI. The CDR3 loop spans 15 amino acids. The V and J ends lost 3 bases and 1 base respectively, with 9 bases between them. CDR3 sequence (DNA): TGTGCCAGCTCACCCATCCCGGGGAACACCGGGGAGCTGTTTTTT. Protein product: CASSPIPGNTGELFF.

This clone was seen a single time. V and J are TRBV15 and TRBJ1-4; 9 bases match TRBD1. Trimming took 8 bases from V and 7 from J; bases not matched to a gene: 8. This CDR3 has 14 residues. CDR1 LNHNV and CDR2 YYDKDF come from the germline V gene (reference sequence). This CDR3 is CATARDRVSEKLFF. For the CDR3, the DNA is TGTGCCACCGCAAGGGACAGGGTCTCTGAAAAACTGTTTTTT.